This T cell receptor beta chain appears in the sequencing data of a study of T cell changes during pregnancy in multiple sclerosis (dated by TCRdb to the late 2010s). Regarding the complete study: The study examined how the T cell repertoire changed over the course of pregnancy in women with multiple sclerosis.

As to this clone: Its antigen has not been determined. The input lacks base qualities; no much larger clone sits a single base away.

The germline V gene provides CDR1 KGHSH and CDR2 LQKENI. Germline trimming: 4 bases from V, 3 bases from J; junction bases outside gene matches: 11. The CDR3 holds 18 amino acids from the cysteine to the phenylalanine. The sequence is cut down to CDR3 DNA, 54 bases in frame from base 1. Libraries were prepared through the immunoSEQ multiplex PCR assay. TCRdb took over this immuneACCESS table, retaining in-frame rearrangements with V and J assigned. Such tables are incomplete; in checked studies, under half of the missing clones stem from an unresolved V gene, and the remainder is unexplained. The sample has approximately 90,000 clones on record, 91% of them singletons. Clones ranked in the top ten supply 0.85% to 0.95% of the sample.

Sequencing used peripheral blood, obtained before pregnancy. The chain was built from TRBV18 and TRBJ1-4, with 10 middle bases fitting TRBD1. The receptor comes from a female donor with multiple sclerosis, enrolled in a pregnancy study. CDR3 loop: CASSLSGQGGSANEKLFF. The DNA is TGTGCCAGCTCACTGTCTGGACAGGGGGGTTCAGCTAATGAAAAACTGTTTTTT.